This T cell receptor (beta chain) originates from a study of cytomegalovirus exposure and HLA in healthy donors. Study-level information: Unique TCR beta sequences numbering 95 million to 130 million came from around 180 million T cells in an earlier analysis. The study, taken as a whole, reports: Later analysis suggested most CMV-associated TCR beta chains were HLA-restricted. For TCR beta chains, V- and J-gene trimming was later linked to a missense DCLRE1C variant.

60 Vbeta and 13 Jbeta primers were used in PCR. The table came from immunoSEQ multiplex PCR; TCRdb's copy has only in-frame clones and leaves some out. In the table there are around 130,000 clones, more than 60% of which are singletons. This clone was detected only a few times. What it binds is unknown. The CDR3 has 12 amino acids. Germline CDR1 and CDR2: SEHNR and FQNEAQ (reference sequence). The V gene lost 5 bases and the J gene lost 7 bases, with 9 bases spanning the gap. The sample taken for sequencing was PBMCs. The rearrangement links TRBV7-9 to TRBJ2-1; possibly TRBD1 for D (5 bases). This clonotype was sampled from a young man in good health and CMV-seronegative. The CDR3 protein is CASSKGQNEQFF. The CDR3 nucleotides read TGTGCCAGCAGCAAGGGGCAGAATGAGCAGTTCTTC. The full variable domain, with the rest looked up from reference TRBV7-9 and TRBJ2-1, is DTGVSQNPRHKITKRGQNVTFRCDPISEHNRLYWYRQTLGQGPEFLTYFQNEAQLEKSRLLSDRFSAERPKGSFSTLEIQRTEQGDSAMYLCASSKGQNEQFFGPGTRLTVL.